The 3 T cell receptor beta chains listed next were all sequenced from one sample in a study of blood T cell repertoires in COVID-19. The data were produced by immunoSEQ multiplex PCR, yet TCRdb's version contains in-frame clones alone and is incomplete. The table shows a few hundred thousand clones, with approximately 90% occurring only once. Input material: PBMCs or T cells enriched from blood (not recorded which). These receptors were collected from a man between 18 and 29 years old who had recovered from COVID-19.

This clone appeared once. The rearrangement joins TRBV5-1 to TRBJ1-4, with 7 positions matching TRBD1. The CDR3 contains 15 residues. The V and J ends lost 0 bases and 5 bases, in that order; junction bases with no gene match: 4. Germline assignment: CDR1 SGHRS and CDR2 YFSETQ. The CDR3 loop is CASSLVQGENEKLFF. CDR3 sequence (DNA): TGCGCCAGCAGCTTGGTTCAGGGGGAAAATGAAAAACTGTTTTTT.

The CDR3 nucleotides read TGCGCCAGCACCGGGGGAAACTCTGGGGCCAACGTCCTGACTTTC. Translated: CASTGGNSGANVLTF. The chain couples TRBV5-1 to TRBJ2-6, with a tentative D call TRBD2 (6 bases). Germline V CDR1 and CDR2: SGHRS, YFSETQ. The CDR3 covers 15 residues. V lost 6 bases, J lost 0 bases, and 10 bases lay in between. The full variable domain, in which reference TRBV5-1 and TRBJ2-6 provide the parts outside the CDR3, is KAGVTQTPRYLIKTRGQQVTLSCSPISGHRSVSWYQQTPGQGLQFLFEYFSETQRNKGNFPGRFSGRQFSNSRSEMNVSTLELGDSALYLCASTGGNSGANVLTFGAGSRLTVL.

The gene calls are TRBV6-2 or TRBV6-3 and TRBJ1-4, with 8 bases fitting TRBD1. The CDR3 extends over 14 amino acids. With 2 bases clipped from V and 10 bases from J, the junction kept 6 bases outside the gene matches. In germline, CDR1 is MNHEY, CDR2 SVGEGT. The CDR3 coding sequence is TGTGCCAGCAGTTACCCCGGGACAGGAGGAAAACTGTTTTTT. This sequence encodes CASSYPGTGGKLFF.